Below, 7 T cell receptor beta chains from the same sample are listed, as sequenced in a study of Ad26.COV2.S vaccination and SARS-CoV-2 variants. Regarding treatment: 15 to 20 received Ad26.COV2.S at low or high dose, single or two shots; several received placebo; per-sample allocation not given. It was on day 63 after the first vaccine or placebo injection that samples were taken. Clones were sequenced by immunoSEQ multiplex PCR, and TCRdb holds only the in-frame ones, with some missing. Of over 400,000 clones in the sample, around 92% were seen once. The specimen was peripheral blood, collected in a trial of Ad26.COV2.S vaccine versus placebo. The receptor source for this set is a person between 18 and 59 years old who received the Ad26.COV2.S COVID-19 vaccine or a placebo.

This sequence joins TRBV12-3 or TRBV12-4 and TRBJ2-1; D may be TRBD2 (6 bases). The CDR3 has 13 residues. V shed 4 bases and J shed 5 bases, with 9 bases lying between them. The chain's CDR3 is CASSSWEDNEQFF. Written as DNA, the CDR3 is TGTGCCAGCAGTTCGTGGGAGGACAATGAGCAGTTCTTC.

The DNA of the CDR3 is TGTGCCAGCAGCTTGGTACCAGGGAGGTCGTCCGAGCAGTACTTC. Translation: CASSLVPGRSSEQYF. The chain uses TRBV7-7 and TRBJ2-7; D perhaps matches TRBD2 (6 bases). Trimming pared 3 bases from V and 6 bases from J, leaving 18 bases between. CDR3 length: 15 amino acids. Germline V gives CDR1 SSHAT, CDR2 FNYEAQ (reference sequence).

This rearrangement joins TRBV6-5 to TRBJ2-1, with TRBD2 matching 11 bases. This CDR3 is 15 amino acids long. The germline V gene has CDR1 MNHEY and CDR2 SVGAGI. The V segment lost 4 bases and the J segment 5 bases; nucleotides outside the gene matches: 4. CDR3 region: CASSWQTSGNNEQFF. The CDR3 DNA is TGTGCCAGCAGTTGGCAGACTAGCGGGAACAATGAGCAGTTCTTC.

This sequence joins TRBV10-1 and TRBJ1-1, with D unclear. The V end lost 2 bases, the J end lost 2 bases, and 6 bases lay between the germline ends. This CDR3 has 13 residues. Germline-derived CDR1 and CDR2 are WNHNN and SYGVQD (reference sequence). CDR3 region: CASSEKVNTEAFF. The CDR3 coding sequence is TGCGCCAGCAGTGAGAAGGTAAACACTGAAGCTTTCTTT.

This chain connects TRBV19 to TRBJ1-2; D possibly corresponds to TRBD1 (6 bases). From germline, CDR1 is LNHDA and CDR2 SQIVND (reference sequence). CDR3 size: 16 residues. V lost 5 bases, J lost 0 bases, and 16 bases lay in between. In nucleotides, the CDR3 is TGTGCCAGTAGTCAACGGACAGTACAACCTAACTATGGCTACACCTTC. It codes for CASSQRTVQPNYGYTF.

This sequence joins TRBV19 and TRBJ2-7, with D hard to call. The V and J ends lost 5 bases and 3 bases respectively, with 14 bases between them. The CDR3 runs 14 residues. Germline assignment: CDR1 LNHDA and CDR2 SQIVND (reference sequence). The CDR3 region has the DNA TGTGCCAGTAGTCTGGCGGAATACAACTACGAGCAGTACTTC. Encoded protein: CASSLAEYNYEQYF. The entire variable domain, with the rest obtained from reference TRBV19 and TRBJ2-7, is as follows: DGGITQSPKYLFRKEGQNVTLSCEQNLNHDAMYWYRQDPGQGLRLIYYSQIVNDFQKGDIAEGYSVSREKKESFPLTVTSAQKNPTAFYLCASSLAEYNYEQYFGPGTRLTVT.

The rearrangement links TRBV27 to TRBJ1-6; D remains ambiguous. Deletions cut 7 bases from V and 7 bases from J, with 17 bases between. CDR1 and CDR2 (germline): MNHEY, SMNVEV (reference sequence). The CDR3 covers 15 residues. The CDR3 bases are TGTGCCAGCAAAGGAGGTGGAGGCCCGAATTCACCCCTCCACTTT. This sequence encodes CASKGGGGPNSPLHF.